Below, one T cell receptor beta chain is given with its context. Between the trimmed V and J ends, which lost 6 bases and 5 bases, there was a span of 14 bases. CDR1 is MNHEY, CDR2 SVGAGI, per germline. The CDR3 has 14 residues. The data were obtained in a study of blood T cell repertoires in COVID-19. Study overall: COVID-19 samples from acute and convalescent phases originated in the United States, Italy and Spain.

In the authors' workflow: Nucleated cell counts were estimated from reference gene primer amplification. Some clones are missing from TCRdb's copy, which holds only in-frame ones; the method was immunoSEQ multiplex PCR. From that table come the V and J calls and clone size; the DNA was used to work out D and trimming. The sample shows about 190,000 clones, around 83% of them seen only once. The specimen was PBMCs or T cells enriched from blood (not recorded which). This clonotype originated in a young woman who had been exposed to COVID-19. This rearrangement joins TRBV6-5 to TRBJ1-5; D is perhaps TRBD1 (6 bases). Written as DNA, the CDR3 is TGTGCCAGCAGCACAGGGACGGGGTATCAGCCCCAGCATTTT. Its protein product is CASSTGTGYQPQHF.